A single sample is the source of the 30 T cell receptor beta chains below, sequenced in a study of cytomegalovirus exposure and HLA in healthy donors. PCR amplification relied on 60 Vbeta primers (plus 13 Jbeta primers). Repertoires were generated with immunoSEQ multiplex PCR, while TCRdb's copy carries only in-frame clones and drops some. The data show 130,000 to 150,000 clones, about four fifths seen once. Sequences were obtained from PBMCs. Receptor source: a man between 40 and 49 years old in good health and CMV-seronegative.

J is TRBJ2-1 and V is TRBV25-1; 10 bases agree with TRBD2. CDR3 length: 13 amino acids. Germline V gene data show CDR1 as MGHDK and CDR2 as SYGVNS. The ends lost 7 bases at V and 10 bases at J; junction bases unmatched: 7. CDR3 nucleotide sequence: TGTGCCAGCACCCATAGCGGGGGGCGCGAGCAGTTCTTC. Translation: CASTHSGGREQFF.

The J gene is TRBJ2-2, the V gene TRBV6-1; TRBD2 might be the D (5 bases). There are 13 residues in the CDR3. Trimming shortened V by 5 bases and J by 2 bases, and 6 bases separated the two germline ends. Looked up from germline, CDR1 is MNHNS and CDR2 is SASEGT. The CDR3 loop reads CASSRLNTGELFF. The CDR3 region has the DNA TGTGCCAGCAGTCGACTAAACACCGGGGAGCTGTTTTTT.

The chain employs TRBV18 and TRBJ2-3; D gene uncertain. The CDR3 length is 13 residues. CDR1 is KGHSH and CDR2 is LQKENI in the germline V gene. V lost 2 bases, J lost 2 bases, and 5 bases lay in between. Here the CDR3 DNA reads TGTGCCAGCTCACCATCGTACACAGATACGCAGTATTTT. The encoded protein is CASSPSYTDTQYF.

The gene calls are TRBV9 and TRBJ2-3, with 8 bases identical to TRBD2. The CDR3 totals 16 residues. V gave up 3 bases and J gave up 6 bases; unmatched junction bases: 12. Germline V gene sequence: CDR1 SGDLS, CDR2 YYNGEE. CDR3 sequence (DNA): TGTGCCAGCAGCGCCGCGACGGGGGGGCGGTTGGATACGCAGTATTTT. Its translation: CASSAATGGRLDTQYF.

J is TRBJ1-5 and V is TRBV19, with 9 bases fitting TRBD1. Per germline, CDR1 LNHDA and CDR2 SQIVND (reference sequence). Trimming removed 5 bases from V and 4 bases from J; junction bases left unmatched: 9. This CDR3 region has 16 residues. The CDR3 here is CASSPGTGTPNQPQHF. CDR3 nucleotide sequence: TGTGCCAGTAGTCCAGGGACAGGGACGCCGAATCAGCCCCAGCATTTT.

The chain recombines TRBV10-2 with TRBJ2-7; D may be TRBD2 (6 bases). The CDR3 has 15 amino acids. CDR1 is WSHSY, CDR2 SAAADI, per germline. Trimming took off 9 bases at V and 0 bases at J, with 18 bases between the two ends. DNA of the CDR3: TGCGCCAGGCCGCGTCGAGACGGGGGCTCCTACGAGCAGTACTTC. As protein: CARPRRDGGSYEQYF.

This chain uses TRBV5-6 with TRBJ2-7, with D possibly being TRBD2 (6 bases). CDR3 length: 15 residues. Germline CDR1 SGHDT, CDR2 YYEEEE. The V end was cut by 5 bases, the J end by 0 bases, with 15 bases between. The CDR3 region is CASSGRGRVSYEQYF. The CDR3 nucleotides read TGTGCCAGCAGTGGGCGGGGCAGGGTCTCCTACGAGCAGTACTTC.

V usage is TRBV5-1 and J usage is TRBJ2-1; 9 bases agree with TRBD2. Germline V gene data show CDR1 as SGHRS and CDR2 as YFSETQ. The CDR3 is made up of 15 amino acids. Trimming took 2 bases from V and 5 from J; bases not matched to a gene: 5. This CDR3 reads CASSLVAGANNEQFF. The DNA of the CDR3 is TGCGCCAGCAGCTTAGTAGCGGGGGCAAACAATGAGCAGTTCTTC. The full variable domain, rest sourced from reference TRBV5-1 and TRBJ2-1, is KAGVTQTPRYLIKTRGQQVTLSCSPISGHRSVSWYQQTPGQGLQFLFEYFSETQRNKGNFPGRFSGRQFSNSRSEMNVSTLELGDSALYLCASSLVAGANNEQFFGPGTRLTVL.

The rearrangement uses TRBV27 and TRBJ1-2; TRBD1 matches 9 bases. CDR1 MNHEY and CDR2 SMNVEV come from the germline V gene (reference sequence). This CDR3 region has 14 residues. V gave up 1 base and J gave up 6 bases; unmatched junction bases: 3. CDR3 sequence (DNA): TGTGCCAGCAGTTTATTGACAGGGGGGGATGGCTACACCTTC. Translated, it gives CASSLLTGGDGYTF.

The chain links TRBV28 to TRBJ1-2, with D tentatively TRBD1 (6 bases). This CDR3 is built from 15 residues. V was cut by 4 bases and J by 4 bases, with 16 bases left in between. CDR1 and CDR2 from the germline V gene are MDHEN and SYDVKM. As DNA, the CDR3 is TGTGCCAGCAGTTGGGGGGGCGGACAGAGCTATGGCTACACCTTC. Protein: CASSWGGGQSYGYTF.

The J gene is TRBJ1-3, the V gene TRBV12-5; TRBD1 matches 8 bases. Germline CDR1 reads LGHNT; CDR2 reads FRNRAP. Germline trimming cut 5 bases from V and 2 bases from J; bases unmatched to any gene: 11. This CDR3 comprises 17 residues. The DNA of the CDR3 is TGTGCTAGTGGTCGGGGGACAGGCGGCGACACTGGAAACACCATATATTTT. Protein product: CASGRGTGGDTGNTIYF.

This rearrangement joins TRBV6-5 to TRBJ1-1; the D is unclear. The length of the CDR3 is 14 residues. Trimming removed 6 bases from V and 0 bases from J, with 11 bases in between. Per the germline V gene, CDR1 is MNHEY and CDR2 is SVGAGI. The DNA for the CDR3 is TGTGCCAGCAGGCCCGGTGGTATGAACACTGAAGCTTTCTTT. Its translation: CASRPGGMNTEAFF.

V gene TRBV18 combines with J gene TRBJ2-7; TRBD2 matches at 9 bases. The CDR3 contains 15 residues. The V segment lost 7 bases and the J segment 5 bases; nucleotides outside the gene matches: 12. Germline-derived CDR1 and CDR2 are KGHSH and LQKENI. CDR3 region: CASFHRRGGLNEQYF. CDR3 sequence (DNA): TGTGCCAGCTTCCACCGGCGGGGGGGTCTCAACGAGCAGTACTTC. Filled out from reference TRBV18 and TRBJ2-7, the complete variable domain reads NAGVMQNPRHLVRRRGQEARLRCSPMKGHSHVYWYRQLPEEGLKFMVYLQKENIIDESGMPKERFSAEFPKEGPSILRIQQVVRGDSAAYFCASFHRRGGLNEQYFGPGTRLTVT.

V gene TRBV10-3 combines with J gene TRBJ1-2; D unclear. CDR1 and CDR2 (germline): ENHRY, SYGVKD. The CDR3 extends over 14 amino acids. V was cut by 2 bases and J by 6 bases, with 13 bases left in between. The CDR3 sequence is CAISERVTPDGYTF. CDR3 sequence (DNA): TGTGCCATCAGTGAGCGGGTGACCCCGGATGGCTACACCTTC.

The V gene is TRBV5-4, the J gene TRBJ2-3; 8 bases align to TRBD1. Per germline, CDR1 SGHNT and CDR2 YYREEE (reference sequence). The CDR3 sequence is 16 residues long. The V segment lost 0 bases and the J segment 2 bases; nucleotides outside the gene matches: 5. As DNA, the CDR3 is TGTGCCAGCAGCTTGGACAGGACAGGGTTCACAGATACGCAGTATTTT. This sequence encodes CASSLDRTGFTDTQYF.

Notes on this clone: Other DNA sequences within the sample encode an identical CDR3. The genes are TRBV15 and TRBJ2-2; the match to TRBD2 covers 9 bases. CDR3 size: 17 residues. Germline assignment: CDR1 LNHNV and CDR2 YYDKDF (reference sequence). The J segment lost 1 base and the V segment lost 2 bases, leaving 5 bases of the junction unmatched. The CDR3 sequence is CATSRIAGEGNTGELFF. CDR3 nucleotide sequence: TGTGCCACCAGCAGAATAGCGGGGGAAGGGAACACCGGGGAGCTGTTTTTT.

This sequence joins TRBV7-9 and TRBJ1-1, with D hard to call. Trimming removed 8 bases from V and 2 bases from J, with 6 bases in between. The CDR3 extends over 11 amino acids. Germline CDR1 is SEHNR and CDR2 is FQNEAQ (reference sequence). The CDR3 DNA reads as TGTGCCAGCCGAGGCAACACTGAAGCTTTCTTT. Translation: CASRGNTEAFF.

This clone was seen a handful of times. The J gene is TRBJ2-3, the V gene TRBV5-4, with D possibly matching TRBD2 (5 bases). Looked up from germline, CDR1 is SGHNT and CDR2 is YYREEE (reference sequence). CDR3 length: 13 amino acids. V was pared by 6 bases and J by 2 bases, with 10 bases between. Here the CDR3 DNA reads TGTGCCAGCACCCCCGGGGACACAGATACGCAGTATTTT. As protein: CASTPGDTDTQYF.

The genes are TRBV9 and TRBJ2-5; TRBD1 agrees at 8 bases. Per the germline V gene, CDR1 is SGDLS and CDR2 is YYNGEE. The CDR3 consists of 17 residues. V lost 2 bases, J lost 2 bases, and 11 bases stayed unmatched. CDR3 in DNA: TGTGCCAGCAGCGTGATGGGGGCAGGGGGCCCACAAGAGACCCAGTACTTC. Amino acids: CASSVMGAGGPQETQYF.

The chain links TRBV19 to TRBJ2-3, with D perhaps TRBD1 (5 bases). Germline V gives CDR1 LNHDA, CDR2 SQIVND (reference sequence). The CDR3 consists of 13 residues. V was trimmed by 3 bases and J by 2 bases, leaving 6 bases between them. The CDR3 nucleotides read TGTGCCAGTAGTATCAGGGTCACAGATACGCAGTATTTT. This codes for CASSIRVTDTQYF. The full variable domain, its missing parts supplied by reference TRBV19 and TRBJ2-3, is DGGITQSPKYLFRKEGQNVTLSCEQNLNHDAMYWYRQDPGQGLRLIYYSQIVNDFQKGDIAEGYSVSREKKESFPLTVTSAQKNPTAFYLCASSIRVTDTQYFGPGTRLTVL.

This chain links TRBV28 with TRBJ1-6; 7 bases fit TRBD1. The CDR3 is 13 residues long. Trimming removed 6 bases from V and 14 bases from J; junction bases left unmatched: 10. Per germline, CDR1 MDHEN and CDR2 SYDVKM. CDR3 residues: CASSTRQGLALHF. The CDR3, as DNA: TGTGCCAGCAGCACTCGACAGGGCCTCGCCCTCCACTTT.

CDR3 region: CASTERPQGEAFF. CDR3 DNA: TGTGCCAGCACCGAAAGACCTCAGGGGGAAGCTTTCTTT. The chain carries TRBV6-1 and TRBJ1-1; possibly TRBD1 for D (6 bases). Trimming took off 7 bases at V and 8 bases at J, with 17 bases between the two ends. The CDR3 loop spans 13 amino acids. Looked up from germline, CDR1 is MNHNS and CDR2 is SASEGT.

This chain connects TRBV27 to TRBJ1-5; 7 positions agree with TRBD1. Germline values: CDR1 MNHEY, CDR2 SMNVEV (reference sequence). V lost 6 bases, J lost 0 bases, and 5 bases stayed unmatched. The CDR3 runs 15 residues. CDR3 sequence: CASRTQGLSNQPQHF. The CDR3 nucleotides read TGTGCCAGCAGGACACAGGGGCTTAGCAATCAGCCCCAGCATTTT.

V is TRBV18 and J is TRBJ1-1, with D unresolved. The V gene lost 1 base and the J gene lost 1 base, with 10 bases spanning the gap. Germline CDR1 KGHSH, CDR2 LQKENI. CDR3 length: 15 residues. In DNA form, the CDR3 reads TGTGCCAGCTCACCACTCGGACTCACGAACACTGAAGCTTTCTTT. Protein sequence: CASSPLGLTNTEAFF.

V and J are TRBV10-2 and TRBJ1-2; no firm D call. The CDR3 is 13 residues long. V shed 7 bases and J shed 4 bases, with 13 bases lying between them. The V gene's germline CDR1 is WSHSY and CDR2 SAAADI. CDR3 loop: CASTMTGAYGYTF. The CDR3 DNA sequence: TGCGCCAGCACTATGACGGGAGCCTATGGCTACACCTTC.

The rearrangement uses TRBV18 and TRBJ1-1; 8 bases match TRBD1. Germline-derived CDR1 and CDR2 are KGHSH and LQKENI. The CDR3 contains 15 residues. V was clipped by 2 bases and J by 5 bases; unmatched bases: 7. The CDR3 DNA follows: TGTGCCAGCTCACCATTAGGACAGGGTAGGACTGAAGCTTTCTTT. This encodes CASSPLGQGRTEAFF.

This clone was detected only a few times. The chain recombines TRBV5-1 with TRBJ1-1, with D unresolved. The CDR3 loop spans 14 amino acids. In germline, CDR1 is SGHRS, CDR2 YFSETQ. V lost 4 bases and J 0 bases, leaving 10 bases between the germline ends. For the CDR3, the DNA is TGCGCCAGCAGCGGTATGACTGTGAACACTGAAGCTTTCTTT. Amino acid sequence: CASSGMTVNTEAFF.

This clone was picked up a small number of times. The V and J genes are TRBV6-5 and TRBJ2-3; TRBD2 matches at 10 bases. Germline values: CDR1 MNHEY, CDR2 SVGAGI. The length of the CDR3 is 15 residues. Trimming removed 4 bases from V and 4 bases from J; junction bases left unmatched: 5. The CDR3 reads CASSFRAGGPDTQYF. CDR3 bases: TGTGCCAGCAGTTTTCGAGCGGGGGGGCCAGATACGCAGTATTTT.

This clone was seen a single time. As DNA, the CDR3 is TGTGCCAGCAGCTTAAATGGTCGGGTAGGCACTGAAGCTTTCTTT. This gives the protein CASSLNGRVGTEAFF. The chain couples TRBV7-8 to TRBJ1-1; D call uncertain. Between the trimmed V and J ends, which lost 2 bases and 4 bases, there was a span of 14 bases. Germline assignment: CDR1 SGHVS and CDR2 FQNEAQ. The CDR3 is 15 amino acids.

The rearrangement links TRBV28 to TRBJ1-2; D is unclear. V was pared by 7 bases and J by 7 bases, with 13 bases between. This CDR3 has 12 amino acids. Germline V gene lookup returns CDR1 MDHEN and CDR2 SYDVKM. The CDR3 loop is CASISSPRGYTF. CDR3 bases: TGTGCCAGCATATCCTCGCCGCGTGGCTACACCTTC.